One TCR beta chain is described in this entry. The sample belongs to a study of blood T cell repertoires in COVID-19. Study at large: The origin of the acute and convalescent COVID-19 samples was the United States, Italy and Spain.

Trimming removed 6 bases from V and 5 bases from J, with 18 bases in between. The CDR3 runs to 16 residues. Germline V gene sequence: CDR1 KGHDR, CDR2 SFDVKD. Methods used by the authors: Amplification from reference gene primers served as the basis for estimated nucleated cell counts. Profiled with immunoSEQ multiplex PCR; TCRdb holds only in-frame clones, not every one. V, J and clone size were drawn from that table, and D and trimming were deduced from the DNA. The table records a few hundred thousand clones, roughly 89% of them present only once. Source material: peripheral blood. The V gene is TRBV24-1, the J gene TRBJ2-2; weak D call: TRBD1 (5 bases). The receptor was isolated from a woman aged 40 to 50 who had recovered from COVID-19. The chain's CDR3 is CATSTQGPTLTGELFF. The CDR3 nucleotides are TGTGCCACCAGTACCCAGGGCCCTACCTTGACCGGGGAGCTGTTTTTT.